These T cell receptor beta chains were read from a single sample in a study of cytomegalovirus exposure and HLA in healthy donors. The protocol was immunoSEQ multiplex PCR, while the TCRdb copy is restricted to in-frame clones and leaves out a portion. The data contain hundreds of thousands of clones, around 89% of them singletons. The source material was PBMCs. The origin of the receptors is a woman younger than 35 in good health and CMV-seronegative. The CDR3 runs from the conserved cysteine through the conserved F or W. The D gene is left open where the match is weak. Size tells how often a clone was seen (once, few, many) or the class of an expanded clone, and some rows leave it out.

j_gene	d_gene	v_gene	abundance	CDR3nt	CDR3aa
TRBJ2-7	TRBD2	TRBV11-2	NA	TGTGCCAGCAGCTTTTTGACGGGAGGGTTCTACGAGCAGTACTTC	CASSFLTGGFYEQYF
TRBJ2-7	NA	TRBV4-3	NA	TGCGCCAGCAGCCAAGAGTGGCGGGGCAATGACGAGCAGTACTTC	CASSQEWRGNDEQYF
TRBJ1-1	TRBD1	TRBV6-1	NA	TGTGCCAGCAGATACGGACAGGGGATCACTGAAGCTTTCTTT	CASRYGQGITEAFF
TRBJ2-7	TRBD1	TRBV18	few	TGTGCCAGCTCACCGGCGGGACAGGATAACGAGCAGTACTTC	CASSPAGQDNEQYF
TRBJ1-1	NA	TRBV20-1	NA	TGCAGTGCTTACAGGATCACTGAAGCTTTCTTT	CSAYRITEAFF
TRBJ2-4	NA	TRBV13	NA	TGTGCCAGCAGCTTCGGGGCCAAAAACATTCAGTACTTC	CASSFGAKNIQYF
TRBJ2-5	TRBD2	TRBV7-2	once	TGTGCCAGCAGCTTGTGGACTAGCGGGGGCCAAGAGACCCAGTACTTC	CASSLWTSGGQETQYF
TRBJ2-7	NA	TRBV14	NA	TGTGCCAGCAGCCAAGAACAGGGCCCTTCCTACGAGCAGTACTTC	CASSQEQGPSYEQYF
TRBJ1-4	NA	TRBV7-2	NA	TGTGCCAGCAGCTCCTACAGGGTAGAAAAACTGTTTTTT	CASSSYRVEKLFF
TRBJ2-7	NA	TRBV5-1	NA	TGCGCCAGCAGCTTGGCCTACAGCACCTACGAGCAGTACTTC	CASSLAYSTYEQYF
TRBJ2-3	NA	TRBV7-9	once	TGTGCCAGCAGCTTTTGGGGGGGGGCGACAGATACGCAGTATTTT	CASSFWGGATDTQYF
TRBJ2-5	TRBD2	TRBV9	NA	TGTGCCAGCAGCGTAGGACTAGCGGGGGAGACCCAGTACTTC	CASSVGLAGETQYF
TRBJ1-2	NA	TRBV27	NA	TGTGCCAGCAGTTCAGGGTACGGCTACACCTTC	CASSSGYGYTF
TRBJ2-3	NA	TRBV15	NA	TGTGCCACCAGCAGAGAGGTTAAGGGGGCAGATACGCAGTATTTT	CATSREVKGADTQYF
TRBJ2-7	TRBD1	TRBV19	NA	TGTGCCAGTAGTATCGGACAGGGTAATTCCTACGAGCAGTACTTC	CASSIGQGNSYEQYF
TRBJ2-1	TRBD1	TRBV7-9	NA	TGTGCCAGCAGCCCCAGAACAGGGGGGACCTACAATGAGCAGTTCTTC	CASSPRTGGTYNEQFF
TRBJ1-3	NA	TRBV5-1	NA	TGCGCCAGCAGCTTGGACCGGGAGGGGTTCTCTGGAAACACCATATATTTT	CASSLDREGFSGNTIYF
TRBJ1-3	NA	TRBV10-1	NA	TGCGCCAGCGCCGACGGGACTGGAAACACCATATATTTT	CASADGTGNTIYF
TRBJ1-4	NA	TRBV4-1	NA	TGCGCCAGCAGCCCCTTGGGTAGGGGTGCAACTAATGAAAAACTGTTTTTT	CASSPLGRGATNEKLFF
TRBJ2-7	NA	TRBV7-9	NA	TGTGCCAGCAGCGAAGGACTTTTCCCCGCCTACGAGCAGTACTTC	CASSEGLFPAYEQYF
TRBJ2-1	TRBD2	TRBV4-3	NA	TGCGCCAGCAGCCAAGATTATTGGTTGTCTAGCGGGAGGGCCGAGGCGAATGAGCAGTTCTTC	CASSQDYWLSSGRAEANEQFF
TRBJ2-7	NA	TRBV27	NA	TGTGCCAGCAGTTTAACGACCCGGACAGTCCACGAGCAGTACTTC	CASSLTTRTVHEQYF